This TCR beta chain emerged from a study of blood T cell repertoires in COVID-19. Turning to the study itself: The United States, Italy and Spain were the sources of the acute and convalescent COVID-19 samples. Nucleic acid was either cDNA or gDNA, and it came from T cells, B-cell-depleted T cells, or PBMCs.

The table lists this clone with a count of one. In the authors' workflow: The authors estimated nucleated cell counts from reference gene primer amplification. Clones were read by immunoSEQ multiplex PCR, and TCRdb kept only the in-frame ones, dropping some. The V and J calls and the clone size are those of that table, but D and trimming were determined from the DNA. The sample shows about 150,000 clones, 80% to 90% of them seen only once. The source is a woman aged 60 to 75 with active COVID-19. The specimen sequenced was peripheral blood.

CDR3 sequence reads: CASSLAGDTSTDTQYF. The CDR3 DNA reads TGCGCCAGCAGCTTGGCCGGGGACACCAGCACAGATACGCAGTATTTT. The rearrangement uses TRBV5-1 and TRBJ2-3, with D perhaps matching TRBD1 (6 bases). Trimming removed 0 bases from V and 0 bases from J, with 11 bases in between. The CDR3 extends over 16 amino acids. Germline values: CDR1 SGHRS, CDR2 YFSETQ.